This TCR beta chain was obtained from a study of cytomegalovirus exposure and HLA in healthy donors. Trimming cost V 8 bases and J 8 bases, with 25 bases left between them. Germline CDR1 LNHNV, CDR2 YYDKDF (reference sequence). The CDR3 is 16 residues long. The PCR ran on 60 Vbeta and 13 Jbeta primers. Only in-frame clones appear in the TCRdb table, and some are missing; sequencing was by immunoSEQ multiplex PCR. The sample comprises about 110,000 clones, approximately 60% of which are singletons, and roughly 2% rests with the top ten. The specimen was PBMCs. The chain has TRBV15 and TRBJ2-1; TRBD2 is a possible D gene (6 bases). The sequence derives from a woman aged 30 to 39 in good health and CMV-seronegative. DNA of the CDR3: TGTGCCACCCAAAGTGGGAGGCCAGGTGGGTACCATGAGCAGTTCTTC. It codes for CATQSGRPGGYHEQFF.